This TCR beta chain is from a study of CD8+ T cells in alopecia areata. General study points: Relative to mice, TCR sharing across patients was less clear, a difference possibly HLA-related. Scalp specimens additionally yield sequences from normal skin's resident alphabeta T cells. Lesional scalp displayed greater clonality than normal scalp, most notably in alopecia totalis/universalis.

Germline V CDR1 and CDR2: MGHRA, YSYEKL. CDR3 size: 12 residues. Trimming took 6 bases from V and 4 from J, leaving 9 bases between them. Cell sorting on a FACSAria was used to separate CD4+ and CD8+ T cells from the PBMCs. Extraction and reverse transcription of RNA yielded cDNA as the sequencing template. Sequencing used immunoSEQ multiplex PCR; TCRdb keeps in-frame clones, though not all of them. The table shows about 120,000 clones, with 55% to 65% occurring only once. To note about this clone: Its specificity is not known.

The chain has TRBV4-1 and TRBJ1-2; D unresolved. Material: CD4+ T cells sorted from blood. The sequence derives from a human donor in good health. The CDR3 is CASSPGSYGYTF. The CDR3 DNA reads as TGCGCCAGCAGTCCAGGCAGCTATGGCTACACCTTC.